This T cell receptor (beta chain) comes out of a study of blood T cell repertoires in COVID-19 (dated by TCRdb to 2018 to 2020). About the study as a whole: Collaborator samples came from the United States, Italy and Spain and covered acute and convalescent phases of COVID-19. The prospective study material was composed of cDNA or gDNA derived from T cells, B-cell-depleted T cells, or PBMCs. Deeply sampled blood TCRbeta repertoires from subjects exposed to, actively infected with, or recovered from COVID-19 were included in the dataset. A freely available public database, intended as a resource for researchers studying the immune response to SARS-CoV-2, is where the repertoires were released. The samples were drawn from the first 160 participants of the ongoing ImmuneRACE study and from 1,254 subjects provided by 6 global collaborators. A de-identified subject ID, COVID-19 status, age in years and sex were almost always included in the sample metadata. Where available, HLA class I and class II types were taken from metadata supplied by the sample provider and were not determined by assay-based typing. General conclusions and limits of the study: How much clinical and demographic metadata was included differed by source and by participant, and the metadata was provided uncurated.

With regard to this clone: Its antigen remains unidentified. It has no much larger one-base neighbor in the sample; base qualities were not kept.

V is clipped by 2 bases and J by 5 bases, and the sequence between their germline boundaries is 10 bases long. CDR3 length: 14 amino acids, cysteine to phenylalanine. The CDR3 DNA has 42 bases and is translated from base 1. The germline V gene provides CDR1 MNHEY and CDR2 SVGEGT. Each collaborating institution followed its own protocols to collect whole blood in K2EDTA tubes. For TCRbeta analysis, collaborators shipped samples in one of three forms: frozen whole blood, isolated PBMCs, or DNA extracted from either of those sample types. The immunoSEQ Assay, a bias-controlled multiplex PCR, was used to amplify TCRbeta CDR3 regions from genomic DNA. The published analysis was carried out like this. The number of nucleated cells in each sample was estimated by amplification of reference gene primers within the assay. To quantify the absolute abundance of each unique TCRbeta CDR3 rearrangement, sequence reads were collapsed and filtered. For each sample, productive Simpson clonality was calculated as the square root of Simpson's diversity index over productive rearrangements. TCRdb retrieved this table from immuneACCESS and kept in-frame rearrangements only. Not all clones are present; in checked studies, unresolved V genes account for under half, and no reason is known for the remainder. The DNA gave D and trimming, while V, J and clone size come from that table. This sample is represented by 120,000 to 150,000 clones; around 83% of them were singletons. Together, the top ten hold around 8.2% of the sample.

The receptor comes from a woman aged 60-75 years with acute or convalescent COVID-19. Here the chain combines TRBV6-2 or TRBV6-3 and TRBJ1-5; a confident D gene designation cannot be given. The sequenced material came from peripheral blood. The CDR3 here reads CASSYGSGHQPQHF. In nucleotides, the sequence is TGTGCCAGCAGTTACGGGTCAGGCCATCAGCCCCAGCATTTT.